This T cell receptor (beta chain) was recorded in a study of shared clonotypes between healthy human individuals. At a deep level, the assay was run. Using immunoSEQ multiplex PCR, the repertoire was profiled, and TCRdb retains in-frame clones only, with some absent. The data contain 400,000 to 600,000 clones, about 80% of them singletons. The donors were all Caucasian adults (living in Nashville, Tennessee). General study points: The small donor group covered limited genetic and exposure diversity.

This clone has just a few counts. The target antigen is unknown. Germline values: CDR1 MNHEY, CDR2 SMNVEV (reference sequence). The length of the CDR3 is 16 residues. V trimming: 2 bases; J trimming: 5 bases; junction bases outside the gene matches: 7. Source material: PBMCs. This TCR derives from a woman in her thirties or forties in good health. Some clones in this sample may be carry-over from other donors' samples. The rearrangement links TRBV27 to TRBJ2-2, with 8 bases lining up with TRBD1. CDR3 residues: CASSLGQGGRTGELFF. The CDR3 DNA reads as TGTGCCAGCAGTTTAGGACAGGGAGGTCGGACCGGGGAGCTGTTTTTT.